This T cell receptor (beta chain) was sequenced in a study of blood T cell repertoires in COVID-19. Study context: PBMCs, B-cell-depleted T cells, or T cells were the source of the cDNA or gDNA that made up the material.

How the authors handled the data: By means of reference gene primer amplification, nucleated cell counts were estimated. Libraries were prepared by immunoSEQ multiplex PCR; TCRdb keeps only in-frame clonotypes and omits some of them. The DNA gave D and trimming, while V, J and clone size come from that table. The sample consists of roughly 160,000 clones, approximately 84% of them appearing once. Participants' own reports of clinical history determined their cohort assignment. Two consecutive negative NP/OP PCR tests, clearance, or resolved symptoms defined Cohort 3 recovery. V lost 0 bases and J lost 0, with 6 bases in between. CDR1 WSHSY and CDR2 SAAADI come from the germline V gene. This CDR3 comprises 15 residues.

The clonotype comes from a man aged 50-60 years who had recovered from COVID-19. The genes are TRBV10-2 and TRBJ1-3; D unresolved. The specimen was PBMCs or T cells enriched from blood (not recorded which). CDR3 residues: CASSESLLSGNTIYF. The DNA of the CDR3 is TGCGCCAGCAGTGAGTCCCTACTCTCTGGAAACACCATATATTTT.